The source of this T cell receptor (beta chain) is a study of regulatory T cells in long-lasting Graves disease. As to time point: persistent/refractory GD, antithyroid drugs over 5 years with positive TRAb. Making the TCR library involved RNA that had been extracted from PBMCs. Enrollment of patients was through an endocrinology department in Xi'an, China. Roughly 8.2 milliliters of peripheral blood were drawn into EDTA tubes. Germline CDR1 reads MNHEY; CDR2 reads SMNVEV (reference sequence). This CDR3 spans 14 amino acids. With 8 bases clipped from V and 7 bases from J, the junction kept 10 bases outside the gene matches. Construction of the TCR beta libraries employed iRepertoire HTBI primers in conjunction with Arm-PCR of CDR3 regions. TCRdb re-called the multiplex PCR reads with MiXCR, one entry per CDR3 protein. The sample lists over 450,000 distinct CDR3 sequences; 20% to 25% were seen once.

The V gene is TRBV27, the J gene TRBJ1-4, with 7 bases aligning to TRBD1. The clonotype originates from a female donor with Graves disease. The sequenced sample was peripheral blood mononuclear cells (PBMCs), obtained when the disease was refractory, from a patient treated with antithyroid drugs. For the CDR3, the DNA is TGTGCCAGCGGTAGGACAGGAGGAGGTGAAAAACTGTTTTTT. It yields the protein CASGRTGGGEKLFF.